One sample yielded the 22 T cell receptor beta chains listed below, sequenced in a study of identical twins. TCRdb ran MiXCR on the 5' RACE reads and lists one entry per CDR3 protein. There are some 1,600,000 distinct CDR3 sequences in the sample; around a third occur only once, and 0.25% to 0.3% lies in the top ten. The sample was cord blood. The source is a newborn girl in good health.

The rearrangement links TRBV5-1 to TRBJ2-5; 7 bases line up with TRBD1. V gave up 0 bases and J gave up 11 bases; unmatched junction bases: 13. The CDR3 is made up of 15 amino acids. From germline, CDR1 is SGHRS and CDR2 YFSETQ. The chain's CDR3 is CASSLDGRGNNEQYF. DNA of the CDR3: TGCGCCAGCAGCTTGGATGGCAGGGGGAACAATGAGCAGTACTTC.

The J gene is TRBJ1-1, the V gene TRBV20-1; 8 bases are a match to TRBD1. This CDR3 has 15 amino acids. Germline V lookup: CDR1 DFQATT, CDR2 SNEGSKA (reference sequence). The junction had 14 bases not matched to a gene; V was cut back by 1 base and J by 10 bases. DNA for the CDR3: TGCAGTGCTAGAGCTGCCGGACAGGGATTAGTAACAGCTTTCTTT. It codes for CSARAAGQGLVTAFF.

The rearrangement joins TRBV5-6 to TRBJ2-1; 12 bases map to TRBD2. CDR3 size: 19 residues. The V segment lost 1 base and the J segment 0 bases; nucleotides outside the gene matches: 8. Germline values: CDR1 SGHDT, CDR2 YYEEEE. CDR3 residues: CASSLRLAGGRNSYNEQFF. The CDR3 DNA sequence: TGTGCCAGCAGCTTGCGGCTAGCGGGAGGGCGGAACTCCTACAATGAGCAGTTCTTC.

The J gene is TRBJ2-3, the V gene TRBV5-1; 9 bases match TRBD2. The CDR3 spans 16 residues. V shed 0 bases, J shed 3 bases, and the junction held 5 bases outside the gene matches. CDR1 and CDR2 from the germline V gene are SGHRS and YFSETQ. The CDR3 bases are TGCGCCAGCAGCTTGGAGATAGCGGGGGAGACAGATACGCAGTATTTT. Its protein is CASSLEIAGETDTQYF.

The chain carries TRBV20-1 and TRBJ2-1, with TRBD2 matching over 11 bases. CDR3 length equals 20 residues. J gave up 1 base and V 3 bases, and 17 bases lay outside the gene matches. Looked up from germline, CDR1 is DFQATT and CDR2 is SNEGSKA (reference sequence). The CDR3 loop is CSARFLAGGVRSGSYNEQFF. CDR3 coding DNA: TGCAGTGCTAGGTTTCTAGCGGGAGGCGTTCGTAGTGGGTCCTACAATGAGCAGTTCTTC.

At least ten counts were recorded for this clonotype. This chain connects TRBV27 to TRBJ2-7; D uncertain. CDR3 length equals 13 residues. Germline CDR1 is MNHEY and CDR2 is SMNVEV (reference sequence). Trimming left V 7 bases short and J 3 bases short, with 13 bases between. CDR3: CASTSGPNYEQYF. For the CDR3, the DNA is TGTGCCAGCACCTCTGGACCGAACTACGAGCAGTACTTC.

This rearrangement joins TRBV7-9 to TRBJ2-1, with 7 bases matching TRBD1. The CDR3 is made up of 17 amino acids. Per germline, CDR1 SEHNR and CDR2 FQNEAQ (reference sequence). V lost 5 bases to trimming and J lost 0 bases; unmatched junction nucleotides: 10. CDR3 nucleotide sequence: TGTGCCAGCAGCAATCCTCCGGGACAGCACTCCTACAATGAGCAGTTCTTC. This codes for CASSNPPGQHSYNEQFF. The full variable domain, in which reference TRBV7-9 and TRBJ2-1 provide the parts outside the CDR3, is DTGVSQNPRHKITKRGQNVTFRCDPISEHNRLYWYRQTLGQGPEFLTYFQNEAQLEKSRLLSDRFSAERPKGSFSTLEIQRTEQGDSAMYLCASSNPPGQHSYNEQFFGPGTRLTVL.

The CDR3 protein is CASSERGGHGAFF. DNA of the CDR3: TGTGCCAGCAGTGAAAGGGGGGGACACGGGGCTTTCTTT. The genes are TRBV6-1 and TRBJ1-1; tentatively, D is TRBD1 (6 bases). The V gene lost 2 bases and the J gene lost 11 bases, with 15 bases spanning the gap. This CDR3 comprises 13 residues. Germline assignment: CDR1 MNHNS and CDR2 SASEGT.

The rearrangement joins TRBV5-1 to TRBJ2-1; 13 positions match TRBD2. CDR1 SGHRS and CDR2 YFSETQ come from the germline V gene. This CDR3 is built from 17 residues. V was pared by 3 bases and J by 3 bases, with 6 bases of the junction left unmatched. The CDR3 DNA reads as TGCGCCAGCAGCTCAGGACTAGCGGGGGACTTCTACAATGAGCAGTTCTTC. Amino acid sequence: CASSSGLAGDFYNEQFF.

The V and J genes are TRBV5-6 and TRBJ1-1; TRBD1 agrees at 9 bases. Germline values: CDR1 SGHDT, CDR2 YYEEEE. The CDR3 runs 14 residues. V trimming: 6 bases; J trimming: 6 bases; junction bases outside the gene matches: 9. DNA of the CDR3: TGTGCCAGCACCCGGGACAGGGAAATACCTGAAGCTTTCTTT. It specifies CASTRDREIPEAFF.

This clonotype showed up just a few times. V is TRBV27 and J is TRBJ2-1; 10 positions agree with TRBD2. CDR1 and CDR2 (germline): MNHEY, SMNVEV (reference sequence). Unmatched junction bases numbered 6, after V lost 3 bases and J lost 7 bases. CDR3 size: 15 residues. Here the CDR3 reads CASSFYSGGVNEQFF. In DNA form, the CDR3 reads TGTGCCAGCAGTTTTTACAGCGGGGGGGTTAATGAGCAGTTCTTC.

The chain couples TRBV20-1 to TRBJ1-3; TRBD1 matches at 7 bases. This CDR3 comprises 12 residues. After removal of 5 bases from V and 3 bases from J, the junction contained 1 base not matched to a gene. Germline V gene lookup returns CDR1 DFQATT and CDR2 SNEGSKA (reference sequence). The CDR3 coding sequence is TGCAGTGCTGGGACAGTTGGAAACACCATATATTTT. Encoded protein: CSAGTVGNTIYF.

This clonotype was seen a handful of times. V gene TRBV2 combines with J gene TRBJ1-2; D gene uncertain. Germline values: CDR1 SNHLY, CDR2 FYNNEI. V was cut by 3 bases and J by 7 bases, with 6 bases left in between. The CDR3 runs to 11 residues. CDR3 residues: CASSDGTGYTF. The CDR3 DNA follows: TGTGCCAGCAGTGATGGCACTGGCTACACCTTC.

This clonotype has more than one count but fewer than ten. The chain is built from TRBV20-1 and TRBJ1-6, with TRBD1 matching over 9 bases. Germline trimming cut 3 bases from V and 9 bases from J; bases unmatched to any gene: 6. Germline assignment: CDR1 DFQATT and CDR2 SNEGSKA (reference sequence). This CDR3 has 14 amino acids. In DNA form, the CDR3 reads TGCAGTGCTAGTCACAGGGGGCTCGGTTCACCCCTCCACTTT. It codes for CSASHRGLGSPLHF.

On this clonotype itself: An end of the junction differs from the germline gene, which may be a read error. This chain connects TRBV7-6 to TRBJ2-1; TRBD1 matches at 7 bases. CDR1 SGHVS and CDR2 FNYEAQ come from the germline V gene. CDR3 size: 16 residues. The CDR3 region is CAGSLDRLSSYNEQFF. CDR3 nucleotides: TGTGCCGGCAGCCTGGACAGGCTTAGCTCCTACAATGAGCAGTTCTTC.

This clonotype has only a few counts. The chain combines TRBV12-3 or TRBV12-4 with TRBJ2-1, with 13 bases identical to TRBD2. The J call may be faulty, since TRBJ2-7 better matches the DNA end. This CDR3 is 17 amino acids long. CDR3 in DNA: TGTGCCAGCAGTCGACTAGCGGGGGGTCCCTCCTACAATGAGCAGTACTTC. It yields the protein CASSRLAGGPSYNEQYF.

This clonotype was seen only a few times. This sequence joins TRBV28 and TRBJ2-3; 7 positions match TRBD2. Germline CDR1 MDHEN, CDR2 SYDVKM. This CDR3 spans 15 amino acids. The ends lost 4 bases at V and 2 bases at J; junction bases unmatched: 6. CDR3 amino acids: CASSWGGVATDTQYF. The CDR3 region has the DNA TGTGCCAGCAGTTGGGGGGGGGTCGCCACAGATACGCAGTATTTT.

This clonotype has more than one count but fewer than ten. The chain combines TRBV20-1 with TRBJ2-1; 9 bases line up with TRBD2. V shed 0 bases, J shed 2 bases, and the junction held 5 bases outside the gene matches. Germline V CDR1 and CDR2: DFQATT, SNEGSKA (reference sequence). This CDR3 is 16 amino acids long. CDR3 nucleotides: TGCAGTGCTAGAGATAGGAGGACTAGCGCCTACAATGAGCAGTTCTTC. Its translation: CSARDRRTSAYNEQFF.

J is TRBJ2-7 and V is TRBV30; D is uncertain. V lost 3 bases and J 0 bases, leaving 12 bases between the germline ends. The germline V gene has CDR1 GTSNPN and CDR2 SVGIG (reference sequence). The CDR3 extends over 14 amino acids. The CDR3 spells CAWRGTVRSYEQYF. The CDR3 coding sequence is TGTGCCTGGAGAGGCACAGTCCGCTCCTACGAGCAGTACTTC.

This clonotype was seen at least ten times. The CDR3 DNA is TGTGCCAGCAGTCCCCCAGCGTACAATGAGCAGTTCTTC. This sequence encodes CASSPPAYNEQFF. The chain links TRBV12-3 or TRBV12-4 to TRBJ2-1; D remains unclear. Trimming shortened V by 5 bases and J by 4 bases, and 9 bases separated the two germline ends. This CDR3 spans 13 amino acids.

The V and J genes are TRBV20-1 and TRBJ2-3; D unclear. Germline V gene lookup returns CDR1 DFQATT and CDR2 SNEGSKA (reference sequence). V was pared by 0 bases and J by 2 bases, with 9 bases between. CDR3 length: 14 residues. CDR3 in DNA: TGCAGTGCTAGAGACCACCCAAACACAGATACGCAGTATTTT. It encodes CSARDHPNTDTQYF.

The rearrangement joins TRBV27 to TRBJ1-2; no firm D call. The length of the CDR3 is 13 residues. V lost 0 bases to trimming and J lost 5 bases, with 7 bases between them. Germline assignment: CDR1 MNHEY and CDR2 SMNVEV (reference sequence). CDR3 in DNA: TGTGCCAGCAGTTTATCGAGGTATTATGGCTACACCTTC. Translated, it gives CASSLSRYYGYTF.